The clone carrying this TCR beta chain has only a few counts. Antigen specificity is unknown. Germline V gives CDR1 KGHSH, CDR2 LQKENI. CDR3 length: 13 amino acids. The J segment lost 6 bases and the V segment lost 4 bases, leaving 3 bases of the junction unmatched. Expressed TCRB transcripts were sequenced, since all the RNA that had been isolated was reverse transcribed. TCRdb keeps only in-frame clones here, not all; method: immunoSEQ multiplex PCR. The top ten clones hold over 0.04% of a sample with roughly 500,000 clones, about an eighth of them seen once. These data are taken from a study of beta chain features in type 1 diabetes. Across the whole study: All of the samples together had over 90 million sorted cells examined. The study, taken as a whole, reports: Patients with Type 1 diabetes showed moderately but significantly shorter TCRB CDR3s in all four CD4+ subsets. When VDJ junctions were examined, type 1 diabetes patients showed fewer insertions and more deletions.

Material: naive CD4+ T cells from blood. This TCR was sampled from a woman aged 18 to 35 in good health. This rearrangement joins TRBV18 to TRBJ2-1; 7 bases agree with TRBD1. The CDR3 DNA follows: TGTGCCAGCTCACTTGACAGGGCCAATGAGCAGTTCTTC. Protein product: CASSLDRANEQFF.